The rows below give T cell receptor beta chains drawn from one sample of a study of beta chain features in type 1 diabetes. The protocol was immunoSEQ multiplex PCR, while the TCRdb copy is restricted to in-frame clones and leaves out a portion. The sample records 150,000 to 200,000 clones, just over 8% being singletons. What was sequenced was central memory CD4+ T cells from blood. The receptors derive from a woman younger than 35 with type 1 diabetes. CDR3s include the opening cysteine and the closing phenylalanine or tryptophan.

CDR3 protein | J gene | V gene
CASGSGLEFETQYF | TRBJ2-5 | TRBV5-1
CASRPGATNEKLFF | TRBJ1-4 | TRBV6-6
CASSPDWENTEAFF | TRBJ1-1 | TRBV23-1
CASSSGTGLGTDTQYF | TRBJ2-3 | TRBV7-2
CASRTGGLPQHF | TRBJ1-5 | TRBV19
CASSFKSGANVLTF | TRBJ2-6 | TRBV7-2
CASSLANQGPTEAFF | TRBJ1-1 | TRBV5-4
CASSLGTGNYEQYF | TRBJ2-7 | TRBV28
CASSSGGLAGPGELFF | TRBJ2-2 | TRBV7-2
CATSRESSPTNEKLFF | TRBJ1-4 | TRBV15
CASSLSGRNQPQHF | TRBJ1-5 | TRBV5-8
CASSHRDGELFF | TRBJ2-2 | TRBV9
CAGGGANYGYTF | TRBJ1-2 | TRBV18
CATRDLAKETQYF | TRBJ2-5 | TRBV15
CASSWSGTGNSPLHF | TRBJ1-6 | TRBV7-9
CASRGDTGGNQPQHF | TRBJ1-5 | TRBV6-6
CASTLPQDRGPYGYTF | TRBJ1-2 | TRBV28
CASSPQPSGDFNEQFF | TRBJ2-1 | TRBV4-1
CASSRRLSTDTQYF | TRBJ2-3 | TRBV5-1
CSVDGWGVDEQFF | TRBJ2-1 | TRBV29-1
CASSRIAGGSYEQYF | TRBJ2-7 | TRBV7-9
CASRERGGNTEAFF | TRBJ1-1 | TRBV2
CASRNRASNQPQHF | TRBJ1-5 | TRBV2
CASSLVRQVGDTQYF | TRBJ2-3 | TRBV7-2
CAVQSGTAYGYTF | TRBJ1-2 | TRBV10-3
CASSAQVGAYSPLHF | TRBJ1-6 | TRBV11-2
CASSLAGGETQYF | TRBJ2-5 | TRBV19
CASSLAGKGLNTEAFF | TRBJ1-1 | TRBV5-1
CASSPTQETQYF | TRBJ2-5 | TRBV6-6
CASSFEAGGPYEQFF | TRBJ2-1 | TRBV27
CASSQVGAGLAGGGSYEQYF | TRBJ2-7 | TRBV4-3
CASSKHRGKVIGTEAFF | TRBJ1-1 | TRBV11-2
CASSPEPGQGANEQFF | TRBJ2-1 | TRBV5-1
CASSLESSGEQFF | TRBJ2-1 | TRBV11-2
CASSQEGWRGQETQYF | TRBJ2-5 | TRBV4-3
CSVEEQRATGELFF | TRBJ2-2 | TRBV29-1
CASTRDRGTSDTQYF | TRBJ2-3 | TRBV2
CASKGTRGWETQYF | TRBJ2-5 | TRBV2
CASGGELHNEQFF | TRBJ2-1 | TRBV11-3
CATDKGQAMGYEQYF | TRBJ2-7 | TRBV28
CATSAGTLNEQFF | TRBJ2-1 | TRBV7-9
CSVLGGAGSTDTQYF | TRBJ2-3 | TRBV29-1
CASSQEDRRNTGELFF | TRBJ2-2 | TRBV4-1
CASSSDSPVAKNIQYF | TRBJ2-4 | TRBV6-6
CASSLGQFSSGELFF | TRBJ2-2 | TRBV5-1
CASSLVSRDVEQYF | TRBJ2-7 | TRBV7-2
CASSDGGQPQHF | TRBJ1-5 | TRBV25-1
CAWGQGVYGYTF | TRBJ1-2 | TRBV30
CASSRSDRSSGNQPQHF | TRBJ1-5 | TRBV7-2
CASSLWRLSNQPQHF | TRBJ1-5 | TRBV5-6
CASSQEVAGETQYF | TRBJ2-5 | TRBV7-2
CASSPPGLAAQETQYF | TRBJ2-5 | TRBV18
CASSLRPGVLSGANVLTF | TRBJ2-6 | TRBV5-4
CSVLGPETQYF | TRBJ2-5 | TRBV29-1
CASSLRTTRGTDTQYF | TRBJ2-3 | TRBV7-9
CASSPPAAGVGDTQYF | TRBJ2-3 | TRBV18
CASSRARGQGTDTQYF | TRBJ2-3 | TRBV7-9